This T cell receptor (beta chain) is from a study of identical twins (dated by TCRdb to 2016 to 2018). Regarding the complete study: TCR alpha and beta repertoires from monozygotic twins, unrelated adults of various ages and cord blood were deep-sequenced to test whether fetal clonotypes persist. To rule out contamination, the twin experiments were replicated at different times with different library preparation protocols. Results and caveats for the whole study, not just this receptor: Zero-insertion analyses could be partly confounded by invariant T cells such as MAIT and iNKT, though diverse VJ usage argued against such confounding for most clonotypes. In monozygotic twins, out-of-frame TCR alpha sharing was systematically underestimated by recombination models, although the models agreed with sharing between unrelated individuals. Excess twin sharing in beta out-of-frame sequences was weaker because fewer shared sequences lowered the signal-to-noise ratio. Conclusions relied on cross-sectional statistical analysis, since the same donors could not be followed over many years. Compared with coincidental sharing between unrelated individuals, out-of-frame TCR alpha sequences shared between twins had an excess of sequences with low generation probability. Abundant cord blood beta clonotypes carried fewer insertions; young adult naive repertoires showed a weaker similar trend, while memory repertoires showed none.

Every donor in the study was a healthy Caucasian. Three pairs of female monozygotic twins, all aged roughly 18 to 29 years, made up the twin cohort. The RNA used for TCR libraries was isolated from peripheral blood mononuclear cells. Receptor libraries were prepared by 5' RACE. Data came from an Illumina HiSeq 2000. A universal primer binding site was introduced by template switching, and a unique molecular identifier was present in the final cDNA, enabling accurate counting of TCR cDNA molecules. Specific primers in the conserved constant-segment region were used to synthesize first-strand cDNA for the TCR alpha and beta chains. Each cDNA library was double barcoded, with a SMART-Mk sample barcode plus Illumina barcodes, to control for contamination. TruSeq adapter sequences along with Illumina sample barcodes were introduced in two successive PCR steps. The TCR alpha and beta cDNA libraries were sequenced on the Illumina HiSeq platform using custom primers. The authors' pipeline ran thus. MiGEC was used to process raw reads and extract unique molecular identifiers, and MiXCR was used to find CDR3 positions. Recombination models were inferred per individual with the repgenHMM and IGoR tools using an EM algorithm. Shared clonotype analysis was performed with the tcR package in R, normalizing sharing by the product of cloneset sizes. To study raw recombination without the effects of thymic and clonal selection, out-of-frame nonproductive sequences were analyzed. The raw public reads went through TCRdb reprocessing: fastp at Q25, MiXCR clone calling, in-frame beta chains kept. Rows with one shared CDR3 protein collapse into an entry with the most common genes and DNA. Clone size and V and J calls follow TCRdb, not the original study. The sample table holds some 900,000 distinct CDR3 sequences, of which roughly 12% were seen once. Together, the top ten hold roughly 1.5% of the sample.

Only a few counts were recorded for this clonotype. Its antigen has not been determined. Base qualities are not at hand, and no much larger clone is one base apart. These data were also filed under a second study, of yellow fever vaccine responses in identical twins. The second publication reports: The T cell response to vaccination in identical twins was reported by the authors to appear partly convergent and partly personalized. In the study, vaccine-responding T cell clones were precisely tracked in identical twins.

This TCR was sampled from a woman aged 18 to 35 in good health. Material for sequencing was PBMCs.

The CDR3 has the sequence CASSQGEQGTHETQYF. The sequence in DNA is TGTGCCAGCAGCCAAGGGGAACAGGGGACACACGAGACCCAGTACTTC. Here the chain combines TRBV4-2 and TRBJ2-5, and 7 bases in between align with TRBD1. From a lookup of the germline V gene, CDR1 and CDR2 are LGHNA and YNFKEQ. From cysteine to phenylalanine, the CDR3 is 16 amino acids long. Only the CDR3 DNA stays, 48 bases, in frame from base 1. V is pruned by 1 base and J by 5 bases, leaving 10 bases of the junction without a gene match.